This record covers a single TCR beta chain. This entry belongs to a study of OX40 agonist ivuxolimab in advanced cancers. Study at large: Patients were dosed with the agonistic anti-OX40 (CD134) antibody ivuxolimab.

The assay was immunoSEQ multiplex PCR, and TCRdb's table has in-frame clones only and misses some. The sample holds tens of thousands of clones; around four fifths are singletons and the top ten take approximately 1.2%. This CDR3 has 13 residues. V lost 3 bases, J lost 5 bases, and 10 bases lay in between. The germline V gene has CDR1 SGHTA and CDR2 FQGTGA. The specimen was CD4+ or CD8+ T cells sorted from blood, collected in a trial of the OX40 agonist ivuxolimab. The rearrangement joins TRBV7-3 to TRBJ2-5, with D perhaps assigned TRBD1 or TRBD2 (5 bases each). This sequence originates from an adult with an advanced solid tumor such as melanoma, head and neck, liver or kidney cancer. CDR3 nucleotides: TGTGCCAGCAGCTTTGGGGGTTTGGAGACCCAGTACTTC. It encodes CASSFGGLETQYF.